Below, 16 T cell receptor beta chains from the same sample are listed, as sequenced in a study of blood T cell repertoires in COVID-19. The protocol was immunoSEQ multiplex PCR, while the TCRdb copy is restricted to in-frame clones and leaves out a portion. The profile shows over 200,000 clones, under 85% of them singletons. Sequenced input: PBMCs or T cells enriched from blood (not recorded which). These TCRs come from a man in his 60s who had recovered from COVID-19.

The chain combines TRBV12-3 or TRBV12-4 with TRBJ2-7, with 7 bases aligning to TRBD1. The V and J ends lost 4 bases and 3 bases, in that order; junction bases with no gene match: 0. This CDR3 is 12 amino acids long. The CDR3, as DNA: TGTGCCAGCAGTTGGACAGGCTACGAGCAGTACTTC. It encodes CASSWTGYEQYF.

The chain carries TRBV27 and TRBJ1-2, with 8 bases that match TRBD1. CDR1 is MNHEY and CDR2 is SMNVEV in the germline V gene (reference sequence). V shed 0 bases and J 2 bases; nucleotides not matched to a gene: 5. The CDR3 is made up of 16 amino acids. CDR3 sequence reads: CASSLSSTGDNYGYTF. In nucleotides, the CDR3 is TGTGCCAGCAGTTTATCTTCGACAGGGGACAACTATGGCTACACCTTC.

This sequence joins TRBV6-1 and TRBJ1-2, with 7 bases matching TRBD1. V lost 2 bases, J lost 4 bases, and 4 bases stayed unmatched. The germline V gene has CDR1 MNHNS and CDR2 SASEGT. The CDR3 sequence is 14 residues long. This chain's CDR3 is CASSELGGGYGYTF. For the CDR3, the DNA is TGTGCCAGCAGTGAATTAGGGGGCGGCTATGGCTACACCTTC.

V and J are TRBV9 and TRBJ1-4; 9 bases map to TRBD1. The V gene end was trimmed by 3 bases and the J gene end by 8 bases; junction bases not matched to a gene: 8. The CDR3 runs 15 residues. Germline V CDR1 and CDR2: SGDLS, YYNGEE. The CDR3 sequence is CASSARTGADEKLFF. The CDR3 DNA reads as TGTGCCAGCAGCGCCCGGACAGGGGCGGACGAAAAACTGTTTTTT.

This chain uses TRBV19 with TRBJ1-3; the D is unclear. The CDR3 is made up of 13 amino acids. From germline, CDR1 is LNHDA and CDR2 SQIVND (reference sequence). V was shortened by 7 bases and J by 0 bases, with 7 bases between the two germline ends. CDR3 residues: CASTSFSGNTIYF. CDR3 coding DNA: TGTGCCAGTACGAGCTTCTCTGGAAACACCATATATTTT.

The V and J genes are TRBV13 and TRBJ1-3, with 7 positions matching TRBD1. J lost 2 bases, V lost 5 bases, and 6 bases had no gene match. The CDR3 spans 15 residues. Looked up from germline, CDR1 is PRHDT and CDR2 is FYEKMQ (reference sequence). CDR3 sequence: CASSPDRATGNTIYF. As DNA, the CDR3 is TGTGCCAGCAGCCCTGACAGGGCAACTGGAAACACCATATATTTT.

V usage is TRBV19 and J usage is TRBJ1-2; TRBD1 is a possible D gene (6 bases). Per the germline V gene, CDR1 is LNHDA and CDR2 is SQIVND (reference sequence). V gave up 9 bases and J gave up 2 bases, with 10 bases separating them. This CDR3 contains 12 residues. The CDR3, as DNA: TGTGCCAGCCGCCAGGGGAACTATGGCTACACCTTC. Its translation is CASRQGNYGYTF.

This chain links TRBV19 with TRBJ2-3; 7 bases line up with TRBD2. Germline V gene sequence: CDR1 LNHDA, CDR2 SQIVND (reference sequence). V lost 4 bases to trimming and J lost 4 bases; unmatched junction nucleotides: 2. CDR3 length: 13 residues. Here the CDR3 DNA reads TGTGCCAGTAGTACCGGACTAGCAGATACGCAGTATTTT. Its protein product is CASSTGLADTQYF.

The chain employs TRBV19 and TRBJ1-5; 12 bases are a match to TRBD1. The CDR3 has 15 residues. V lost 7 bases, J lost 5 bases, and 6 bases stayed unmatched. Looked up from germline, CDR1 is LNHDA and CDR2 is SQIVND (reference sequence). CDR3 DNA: TGTGCCAGTACCGGGACAGGGGGCTTTTATCAGCCCCAGCATTTT. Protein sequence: CASTGTGGFYQPQHF.

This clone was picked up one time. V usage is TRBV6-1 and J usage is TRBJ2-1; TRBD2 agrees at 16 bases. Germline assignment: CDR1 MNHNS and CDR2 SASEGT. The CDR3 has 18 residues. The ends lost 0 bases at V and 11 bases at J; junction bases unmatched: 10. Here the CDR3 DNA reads TGTGCCAGCAGTGAAGCCATGTCCGGGACTAGCGGGGGGGGGAAGCAGTTCTTC. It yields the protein CASSEAMSGTSGGGKQFF.

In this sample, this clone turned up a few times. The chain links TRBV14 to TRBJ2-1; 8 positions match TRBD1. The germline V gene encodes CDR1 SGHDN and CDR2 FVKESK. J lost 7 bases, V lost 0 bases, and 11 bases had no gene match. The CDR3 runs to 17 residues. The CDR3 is CASSQDLIGTGQNEQFF. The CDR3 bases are TGTGCCAGCAGCCAAGATCTAATAGGGACAGGTCAGAATGAGCAGTTCTTC.

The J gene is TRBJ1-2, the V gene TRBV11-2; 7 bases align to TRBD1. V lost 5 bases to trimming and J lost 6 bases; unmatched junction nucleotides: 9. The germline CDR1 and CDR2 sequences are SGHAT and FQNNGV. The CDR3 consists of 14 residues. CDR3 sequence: CASSAMGQRDGYTF. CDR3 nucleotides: TGTGCCAGCAGCGCTATGGGACAGCGGGATGGCTACACCTTC.

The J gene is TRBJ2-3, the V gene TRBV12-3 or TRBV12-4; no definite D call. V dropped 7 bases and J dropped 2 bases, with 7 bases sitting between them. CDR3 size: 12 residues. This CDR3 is CASTQYTDTQYF. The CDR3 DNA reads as TGTGCCAGCACCCAGTACACAGATACGCAGTATTTT.

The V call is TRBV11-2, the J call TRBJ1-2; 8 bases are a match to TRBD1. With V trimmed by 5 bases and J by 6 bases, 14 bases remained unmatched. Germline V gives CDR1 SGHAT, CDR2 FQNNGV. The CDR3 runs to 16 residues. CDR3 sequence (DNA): TGTGCCAGCAGCCCTGGAACCAGGACAGGGTACAATGGCTACACCTTC. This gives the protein CASSPGTRTGYNGYTF. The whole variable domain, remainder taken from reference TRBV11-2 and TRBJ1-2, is EAGVAQSPRYKIIEKRQSVAFWCNPISGHATLYWYQQILGQGPKLLIQFQNNGVVDDSQLPKDRFSAERLKGVDSTLKIQPAKLEDSAVYLCASSPGTRTGYNGYTFGSGTRLTVV.

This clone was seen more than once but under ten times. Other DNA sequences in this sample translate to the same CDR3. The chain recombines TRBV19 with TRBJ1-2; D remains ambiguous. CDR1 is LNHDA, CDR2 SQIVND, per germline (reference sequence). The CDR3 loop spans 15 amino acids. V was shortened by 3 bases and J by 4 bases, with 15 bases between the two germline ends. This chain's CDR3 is CASSIFVEGSYGYTF. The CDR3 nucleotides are TGTGCCAGTAGTATTTTCGTTGAGGGAAGCTATGGCTACACCTTC.

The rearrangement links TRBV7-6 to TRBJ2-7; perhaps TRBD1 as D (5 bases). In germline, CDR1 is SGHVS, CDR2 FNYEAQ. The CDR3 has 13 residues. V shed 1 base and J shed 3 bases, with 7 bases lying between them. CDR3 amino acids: CASSLVDNYEQYF. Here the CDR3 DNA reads TGTGCCAGCAGCTTAGTGGACAACTACGAGCAGTACTTC.